One and the same sample provided the 2 T cell receptor beta chains below, sequenced in a study of blood T cell repertoires in COVID-19. The assay was immunoSEQ multiplex PCR, and TCRdb's table has in-frame clones only and misses some. Among 75,000 or so clones listed, around 84% were seen once. The sequencing input was peripheral blood. The receptor source for this set is a man between 50 and 59 years old with acute or convalescent COVID-19.

The J gene is TRBJ2-1, the V gene TRBV6-5; 8 positions agree with TRBD2. V lost 6 bases, J lost 6 bases, and 10 bases stayed unmatched. CDR3 length equals 15 residues. CDR1 MNHEY and CDR2 SVGAGI come from the germline V gene. The CDR3 reads CASSPMGAGGNEQFF. The CDR3 DNA follows: TGTGCCAGCAGCCCGATGGGGGCGGGAGGCAATGAGCAGTTCTTC.

The V and J genes are TRBV10-3 and TRBJ1-3; D remains ambiguous. The ends were cut back, 3 bases at V and 9 bases at J, with 9 bases in the middle. This CDR3 spans 12 amino acids. Per the germline V gene, CDR1 is ENHRY and CDR2 is SYGVKD. In DNA form, the CDR3 reads TGTGCCATCAGTGACGCGGGCTTCACCATATATTTT. Its protein is CAISDAGFTIYF.